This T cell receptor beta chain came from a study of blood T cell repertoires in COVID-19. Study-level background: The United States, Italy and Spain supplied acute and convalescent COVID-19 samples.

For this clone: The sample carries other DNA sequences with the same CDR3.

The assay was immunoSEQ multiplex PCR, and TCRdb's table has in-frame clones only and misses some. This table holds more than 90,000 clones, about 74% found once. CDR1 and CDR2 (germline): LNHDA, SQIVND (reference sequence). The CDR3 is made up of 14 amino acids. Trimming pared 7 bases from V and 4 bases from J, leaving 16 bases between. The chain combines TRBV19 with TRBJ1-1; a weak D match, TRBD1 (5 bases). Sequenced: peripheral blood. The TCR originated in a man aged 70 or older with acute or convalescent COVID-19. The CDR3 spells CASTLGGGFTEAFF. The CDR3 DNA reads TGTGCCAGTACCCTTGGGGGGGGTTTCACTGAAGCTTTCTTT.